This T cell receptor beta chain was sequenced in a study of blood T cell repertoires in COVID-19. Looking at the study overall: Whether acute or convalescent, the COVID-19 samples came from the United States, Italy and Spain. From T cells, B-cell-depleted T cells, or PBMCs came the material, which was cDNA or gDNA.

This clone was counted at least ten times. Assay used: immunoSEQ multiplex PCR; TCRdb lists only in-frame clones, some missing. The repertoire holds about 200,000 clones, with roughly 90% as singletons. The J segment lost 7 bases and the V segment lost 9 bases, leaving 12 bases of the junction unmatched. This CDR3 spans 15 amino acids. Germline V gives CDR1 LNHDA, CDR2 SQIVND (reference sequence). The sample consisted of peripheral blood. The chain employs TRBV19 and TRBJ1-6; 7 bases are a match to TRBD1. The source is a man aged 40-49 years with acute or convalescent COVID-19. For the CDR3, the DNA is TGTGCCAGGTTAGACAGGGTGAGGCAGAATTCACCCCTCCACTTT. Its translation: CARLDRVRQNSPLHF.